Sequencing of this TCR beta chain was carried out in a study of spatial heterogeneity in lung cancer. At least ten counts were recorded for this clonotype. As for time point: sample taken at primary tumor resection. Whole RNA obtained from tumor, nontumor lung or frozen PBMC underwent sequencing without sorting. V lost 2 bases to trimming and J lost 0 bases, with 5 bases between them. This CDR3 is 15 amino acids long. CDR1 and CDR2 from the germline V gene are MNHEY and SVGAGI. From the 5' RACE reads, TCRdb called clonotypes with MiXCR, one entry per CDR3 protein. This table has 22,000 or so distinct CDR3 sequences, over 4.5% appearing once.

This chain links TRBV6-5 with TRBJ2-6, with D perhaps matching TRBD1 or TRBD2 (5 bases each). The source of this sequence is a male donor with early-stage non-small cell lung cancer. Material: PBMCs, obtained at surgery. CDR3 DNA: TGTGCCAGCAGTTACGGGGGCTCTGGGGCCAACGTCCTGACTTTC. It yields the protein CASSYGGSGANVLTF.